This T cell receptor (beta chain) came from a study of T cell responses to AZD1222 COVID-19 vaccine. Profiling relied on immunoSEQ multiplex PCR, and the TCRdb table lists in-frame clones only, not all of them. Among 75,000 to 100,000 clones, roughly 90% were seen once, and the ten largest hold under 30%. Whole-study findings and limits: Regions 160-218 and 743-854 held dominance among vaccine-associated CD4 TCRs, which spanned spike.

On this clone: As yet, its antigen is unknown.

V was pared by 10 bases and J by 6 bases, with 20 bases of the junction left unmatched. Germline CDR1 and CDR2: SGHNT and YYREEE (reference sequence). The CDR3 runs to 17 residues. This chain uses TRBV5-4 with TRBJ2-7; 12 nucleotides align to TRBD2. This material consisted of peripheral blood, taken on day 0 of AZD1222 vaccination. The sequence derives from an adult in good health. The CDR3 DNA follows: TGTGCCTCCACCAGGGATCCAGGACTAGCGGGGAACGTCGAGCAGTACTTC. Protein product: CASTRDPGLAGNVEQYF.